This TCR beta chain was retrieved from a study of early T cells in non-severe SARS-CoV-2 infection. Overall study context: Chains stayed unpaired after sequencing of bulk RNA from unsorted whole blood.

CDR3 length: 14 residues. Germline V gives CDR1 WSHSY, CDR2 SAAADI. Trimming removed 7 bases at V and 5 bases at J, with 17 bases between. Individual cDNA molecules each received unique molecular identifiers attached to them. TCRdb re-derived calls from the 5' RACE reads in MiXCR, one entry per CDR3 protein. In the table there are 65,000 to 85,000 distinct CDR3 sequences, roughly a sixth of which are singletons. The chain is built from TRBV10-2 and TRBJ2-5; possibly TRBD2 for D (6 bases). The sequence came from an adult who was a healthcare worker with PCR-confirmed SARS-CoV-2 infection or an uninfected control (not recorded which). Sequenced: whole blood. CDR3 DNA sequence: TGCGCCAGCACCCTCAGCGGGCCCCGGGAGACCCAGTACTTC. Residues: CASTLSGPRETQYF.